This TCR beta chain was sequenced during a study of blood T cell repertoires in COVID-19. CDR3 size: 12 residues. Germline V gene data show CDR1 as WNHNN and CDR2 as SYGVQD (reference sequence). V was shortened by 10 bases and J by 5 bases, with 14 bases between the two germline ends. Only in-frame clones appear in the TCRdb table, and some are missing; sequencing was by immunoSEQ multiplex PCR. The table records roughly 350,000 clones, around nine tenths of them present only once. The V and J genes are TRBV10-1 and TRBJ1-2; D possibly corresponds to TRBD1 (5 bases). The origin of this receptor is a woman aged 18-29 years who had recovered from COVID-19. The source material was peripheral blood. In nucleotides, the CDR3 is TGCGCCATAGTGGTGCCAGGGTATGGCTACACCTTC. It yields the protein CAIVVPGYGYTF.